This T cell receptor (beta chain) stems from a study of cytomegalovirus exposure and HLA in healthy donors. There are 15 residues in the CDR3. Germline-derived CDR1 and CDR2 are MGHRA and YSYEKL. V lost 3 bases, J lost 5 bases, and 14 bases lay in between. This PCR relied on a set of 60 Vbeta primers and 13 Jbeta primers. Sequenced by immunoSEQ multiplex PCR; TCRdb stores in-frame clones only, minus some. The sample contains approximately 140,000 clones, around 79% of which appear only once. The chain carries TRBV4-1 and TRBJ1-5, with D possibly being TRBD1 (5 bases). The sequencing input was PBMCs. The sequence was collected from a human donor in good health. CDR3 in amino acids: CASSQIPSGDQPQHF. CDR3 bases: TGCGCCAGCAGCCAGATCCCATCGGGGGATCAGCCCCAGCATTTT.